What follows are 20 T cell receptor beta chains derived from one specimen sequenced in a study of CD8 T cells in Susac syndrome. Random hexamers primed reverse transcription of about 0.45 to 1 ug RNA. MiXCR was run by TCRdb on the immunoSEQ multiplex PCR reads, yielding one entry per CDR3 protein. The sample consists of approximately 120,000 distinct CDR3 sequences, over 85% of them appearing once. Sequenced material: CD4+ T cells from PBMCs. The receptors originated from a human donor in good health.

In this sample, this clonotype turned up once. CDR3 amino acids: CASSPRLASSSYEQYF. In DNA, the CDR3 is TGTGCCAGTAGTCCCCGACTAGCGTCAAGCTCCTACGAGCAGTACTTC. The chain carries TRBV19 and TRBJ2-7; 8 nucleotides align to TRBD2. Per the germline V gene, CDR1 is LNHDA and CDR2 is SQIVND (reference sequence). The CDR3 spans 16 residues. J gave up 0 bases and V 5 bases, and 9 bases lay outside the gene matches.

The J gene is TRBJ2-7, the V gene TRBV7-8; D remains unclear. Per germline, CDR1 SGHVS and CDR2 FQNEAQ. The CDR3 has 14 amino acids. Trimming cost V 3 bases and J 5 bases, with 14 bases left between them. CDR3 in DNA: TGTGCCAGCAGCTTGTTTGGGGTTGGGGACGAGCAGTACTTC. Residues: CASSLFGVGDEQYF.

The chain links TRBV30 to TRBJ1-1, with a possible D match to TRBD1 (6 bases). Trimming pared 2 bases from V and 14 bases from J, leaving 21 bases between. CDR3 length equals 13 residues. Germline CDR1 is GTSNPN and CDR2 is SVGIG (reference sequence). The CDR3 DNA reads as TGTGCCTGGAGTACAGGGTCTAGGCAGATGAAATTCTTT. This translates into CAWSTGSRQMKFF. Supplemented by reference TRBV30 and TRBJ1-1, the full variable domain reads SQTIHQWPATLVQPVGSPLSLECTVEGTSNPNLYWYRQAAGRGLQLLFYSVGIGQISSEVPQNLSASRPQDRQFILSSKKLLLSDSGFYLCAWSTGSRQMKFFGQGTRLTVV.

The rearrangement joins TRBV6-2 or TRBV6-3 to TRBJ1-5; 7 bases match TRBD1. The CDR3 loop spans 16 amino acids. The V segment lost 3 bases and the J segment 2 bases; nucleotides outside the gene matches: 7. The V gene's germline CDR1 is MNHEY and CDR2 SVGEGT. DNA of the CDR3: TGTGCCAGCAGTTATCAACAGGGGAGTGGCAATCAGCCCCAGCATTTT. Residues: CASSYQQGSGNQPQHF.

The rearrangement links TRBV30 to TRBJ2-1; TRBD2 matches at 11 bases. Germline trimming cut 3 bases from V and 5 bases from J; bases unmatched to any gene: 3. Germline loops: CDR1 GTSNPN, CDR2 SVGIG (reference sequence). The CDR3 has 14 amino acids. The chain's CDR3 is CAWRKLAGDNEQFF. CDR3 nucleotides: TGTGCCTGGAGAAAACTAGCGGGAGACAATGAGCAGTTCTTC.

The V and J genes are TRBV30 and TRBJ2-5, with TRBD1 matching 10 bases. The CDR3 contains 13 residues. Germline values: CDR1 GTSNPN, CDR2 SVGIG (reference sequence). The V and J ends lost 4 bases and 5 bases, in that order; junction bases with no gene match: 4. CDR3 sequence reads: CAWNPGQGETQYF. The DNA of the CDR3 is TGTGCCTGGAACCCGGGACAGGGGGAGACCCAGTACTTC.

This rearrangement joins TRBV29-1 to TRBJ2-3, with a weak D call TRBD2 (5 bases). CDR3 size: 13 residues. The germline V gene encodes CDR1 SQVTM and CDR2 ANQGSEA. Between the trimmed V and J ends, which lost 4 bases and 0 bases, there was a span of 8 bases. The CDR3 loop reads CSVARGSTDTQYF. Here the CDR3 DNA reads TGCAGCGTTGCTCGCGGGAGCACAGATACGCAGTATTTT.

The chain links TRBV14 to TRBJ2-5; 9 positions agree with TRBD2. The V gene's germline CDR1 is SGHDN and CDR2 FVKESK. V lost 6 bases and J lost 5; bases outside the gene matches: 4. The CDR3 is 13 residues long. CDR3 coding DNA: TGTGCCAGCAGAAGGACTAGCGTGGAGACCCAGTACTTC. It is translated as CASRRTSVETQYF.

The chain carries TRBV5-1 and TRBJ1-5; D unclear. The V and J ends lost 0 bases and 10 bases respectively, with 14 bases between them. The CDR3 length is 14 residues. CDR1 and CDR2 (germline): SGHRS, YFSETQ. The CDR3 DNA follows: TGCGCCAGCAGCTTGGAGGGTCGGCCGTACCCCCAGCATTTT. Amino acid sequence: CASSLEGRPYPQHF.

The rearrangement joins TRBV30 to TRBJ2-1, with D possibly matching TRBD2 (5 bases). CDR3 length equals 14 residues. CDR1 and CDR2 from the germline V gene are GTSNPN and SVGIG (reference sequence). V lost 2 bases to trimming and J lost 8 bases, with 16 bases between them. CDR3 nucleotides: TGTGCCTGGAGTAGGAGGCTACCCGGGGATGAGCAGTTCTTC. Protein sequence: CAWSRRLPGDEQFF.

The rearrangement links TRBV2 to TRBJ1-5; no clear D. V gave up 1 base and J gave up 1 base, with 8 bases separating them. This CDR3 is 15 amino acids long. Looked up from germline, CDR1 is SNHLY and CDR2 is FYNNEI. CDR3 in DNA: TGTGCCAGCAGTGAAGGGGCAAGAAGCAATCAGCCCCAGCATTTT. The encoded protein is CASSEGARSNQPQHF.

J is TRBJ1-2 and V is TRBV29-1, with D perhaps matching TRBD1 (6 bases). CDR1 is SQVTM, CDR2 ANQGSEA, per germline. The CDR3 has 16 amino acids. V lost 7 bases, J lost 0 bases, and 21 bases lay in between. DNA of the CDR3: TGCAGCGCAGGACACGCGGGGGGCCGAGCTAACTATGGCTACACCTTC. Its translation is CSAGHAGGRANYGYTF.

V gene TRBV5-1 combines with J gene TRBJ1-1, with TRBD1 matching 7 bases. CDR1 is SGHRS and CDR2 is YFSETQ in the germline V gene. There are 14 residues in the CDR3. Losses at the gene ends were 4 bases for V and 5 bases for J; bases not matched to a gene: 8. CDR3 region: CASSPQTGFTEAFF. The CDR3 DNA reads TGCGCCAGCAGCCCACAGACAGGGTTTACTGAAGCTTTCTTT.

The chain couples TRBV5-1 to TRBJ2-7; D might be TRBD1 or TRBD2, each matching 6 bases. CDR1 is SGHRS, CDR2 YFSETQ, per germline. V lost 9 bases and J lost 0, with 19 bases in between. There are 15 residues in the CDR3. The CDR3 reads CATSEGDPLSYEQYF. CDR3 coding DNA: TGCGCCACCTCGGAGGGGGACCCCCTCTCCTACGAGCAGTACTTC.

The CDR3 loop reads CASSPRGGGANYGYTF. CDR3 bases: TGTGCCAGCTCACCACGGGGAGGGGGCGCTAACTATGGCTACACCTTC. V gene TRBV18 combines with J gene TRBJ1-2; 7 positions agree with TRBD1. Trimming took 1 base from V and 0 from J; bases not matched to a gene: 5. The germline gives CDR1 KGHSH, CDR2 LQKENI. CDR3 length: 16 residues.

This chain connects TRBV5-4 to TRBJ2-2, with 8 bases fitting TRBD2. V lost 4 bases to trimming and J lost 1 base; unmatched junction nucleotides: 9. Germline V gives CDR1 SGHNT, CDR2 YYREEE (reference sequence). The CDR3 length is 17 residues. CDR3 sequence (DNA): TGTGCCAGCAGCACAGGAAGCAGCGGGGGGAACACCGGGGAGCTGTTTTTT. Residues: CASSTGSSGGNTGELFF.

This clonotype was seen a handful of times. The chain employs TRBV4-1 and TRBJ2-2; D gene unclear. The V and J ends lost 4 bases and 0 bases respectively, with 9 bases between them. The length of the CDR3 is 15 residues. Germline V lookup: CDR1 MGHRA, CDR2 YSYEKL. The CDR3 coding sequence is TGCGCCAGCAGCCCCGGGTCTTCGAACACCGGGGAGCTGTTTTTT. Its translation is CASSPGSSNTGELFF.

This clonotype was observed a single time. V is TRBV5-1 and J is TRBJ2-3; D is unclear. Germline lookup yields CDR1 SGHRS and CDR2 YFSETQ. Trimming took 1 base from V and 4 from J, leaving 7 bases between them. The CDR3 has 13 amino acids. As DNA, the CDR3 is TGCGCCAGCAGCTTGTATGCTGCAGATACGCAGTATTTT. This sequence encodes CASSLYAADTQYF.

The CDR3 reads CSVERQGLHNEQFF. For the CDR3, the DNA is TGCAGCGTTGAACGACAGGGGCTCCACAATGAGCAGTTCTTC. The chain has TRBV29-1 and TRBJ2-1; TRBD1 agrees at 8 bases. The CDR3 extends over 14 amino acids. Per germline, CDR1 SQVTM and CDR2 ANQGSEA. V dropped 2 bases and J dropped 5; count of bases not matched to a gene: 5.

The chain recombines TRBV12-3 or TRBV12-4 with TRBJ2-5; 8 nucleotides line up with TRBD1. After removal of 8 bases from V and 4 bases from J, the junction contained 6 bases not matched to a gene. The CDR3 is 13 amino acids. The CDR3 coding sequence is TGTGCCAGCGGCAGGGGGCGCGGAGAGACCCAGTACTTC. Its protein product is CASGRGRGETQYF.